This T cell receptor beta chain emerged from a study of post-analysis software for immune sequencing data. Points from the study as a whole: With TRBV5-6, TRBV5-1 and TRBV20-1 included, about five TRBV segments were more frequent in patients than in controls.

Researchers reported that TCR beta cDNA libraries carried unique molecular identifiers. MiXCR, run by TCRdb on the PCR reads, gives a single entry per CDR3 protein. This table holds about 800,000 distinct CDR3 sequences, 30% found once. Turning to this clonotype: Antigen specificity is unknown.

V shed 3 bases and J shed 3 bases, with 11 bases lying between them. CDR1 and CDR2 from the germline V gene are LGHDT and YNNKEL (reference sequence). CDR3 length: 14 residues. The receptor was isolated from a girl under 18 with multiple sclerosis. Sequencing was performed on blood. This chain connects TRBV3-1 to TRBJ2-5; D not resolved. CDR3 region: CASSQGVLEETQYF. In nucleotides, the CDR3 is TGTGCCAGCAGCCAGGGCGTTCTAGAAGAGACCCAGTACTTC.